Presented here are 26 T cell receptor beta chains from one specimen sequenced in a study of T cell repertoires in cytomegalovirus infection. TCRdb recomputed calls from the reads with MiXCR, one row per CDR3 protein. The repertoire holds about 770,000 distinct CDR3 sequences, with about 27% as singletons. The antigens for these receptors are not known. The source was cultured CD8+ T cells from PBMCs, collected from culture after CMV antigen stimulation. The receptors shown here come from a human donor in good health (CMV status not recorded). Some clones in this sample may be carry-over from other donors' samples.

The genes are TRBV18 and TRBJ2-3; D perhaps matches TRBD2 (6 bases). Germline-derived CDR1 and CDR2 are KGHSH and LQKENI. Trimming shortened V by 6 bases and J by 6 bases, and 19 bases separated the two germline ends. The CDR3 is 15 residues long. CDR3 in DNA: TGTGCCAGCTCCCCATGGCGGCGGGACCCGGATACGCAGTATTTT. Translating it yields CASSPWRRDPDTQYF.

V and J are TRBV7-2 and TRBJ1-3, with D unresolved. The CDR3 contains 15 residues. Germline-derived CDR1 and CDR2 are SGHTA and FQGNSA. Between the trimmed V and J ends, which lost 1 base and 0 bases, there was a span of 7 bases. The CDR3 loop reads CASSLGFSSGNTIYF. The CDR3 region has the DNA TGTGCCAGCAGCTTAGGGTTCTCCTCTGGAAACACCATATATTTT.

The chain is built from TRBV19 and TRBJ2-7; D is possibly TRBD1 (7 bases). The CDR3 has 15 residues. V was pared by 3 bases and J by 2 bases, with 14 bases between. The V gene's germline CDR1 is LNHDA and CDR2 SQIVND (reference sequence). The CDR3 region is CASSMESGGTYEQYF. The CDR3 coding sequence is TGTGCCAGTAGTATGGAGTCAGGGGGGACCTACGAGCAGTACTTC.

The chain is built from TRBV6-5 and TRBJ1-2; D remains ambiguous. The germline V and J ends were trimmed by 2 bases and 3 bases, with 22 bases remaining between them. The V gene's germline CDR1 is MNHEY and CDR2 SVGAGI. The CDR3 totals 18 residues. CDR3 bases: TGTGCCAGCAGTTACCGAACTATCTGGCAGCCGAGTCACTATGGCTACACCTTC. It is translated as CASSYRTIWQPSHYGYTF.

The chain uses TRBV11-2 and TRBJ2-1; 9 bases are shared with TRBD2. The germline gives CDR1 SGHAT, CDR2 FQNNGV. The CDR3 covers 15 residues. V gave up 6 bases and J gave up 5 bases; unmatched junction bases: 8. The CDR3 sequence is CASRLERGANNEQFF. In DNA form, the CDR3 reads TGTGCCAGCAGGCTTGAGCGGGGGGCCAACAATGAGCAGTTCTTC.

The J gene is TRBJ1-1, the V gene TRBV6-5; D might be TRBD1 (5 bases). CDR3 length equals 19 residues. Germline V gene data show CDR1 as MNHEY and CDR2 as SVGAGI. Trimming took 0 bases from V and 2 from J, leaving 22 bases between them. CDR3 amino acids: CASSYSKGGTLQTNTEAFF. The CDR3 DNA reads as TGTGCCAGCAGTTACTCGAAGGGCGGGACGCTTCAAACAAACACTGAAGCTTTCTTT.

The chain joins TRBV7-9 to TRBJ2-1, with 8 bases aligning to TRBD1. Germline V gives CDR1 SEHNR, CDR2 FQNEAQ (reference sequence). This CDR3 is 15 amino acids long. V lost 6 bases to trimming and J lost 2 bases; unmatched junction nucleotides: 6. The CDR3 region has the DNA TGTGCCAGCAGGCAGGGGGCCCCGCCCTACAATGAGCAGTTCTTC. Translated: CASRQGAPPYNEQFF. Variable domain in full (rest from reference TRBV7-9 and TRBJ2-1): DTGVSQNPRHKITKRGQNVTFRCDPISEHNRLYWYRQTLGQGPEFLTYFQNEAQLEKSRLLSDRFSAERPKGSFSTLEIQRTEQGDSAMYLCASRQGAPPYNEQFFGPGTRLTVL.

J is TRBJ2-5 and V is TRBV20-1; D remains unclear. The ends were cut back, 3 bases at V and 0 bases at J, with 8 bases in the middle. Germline V gives CDR1 DFQATT, CDR2 SNEGSKA (reference sequence). The CDR3 runs to 13 residues. The CDR3 reads CSASGRNQETQYF. As DNA, the CDR3 is TGCAGTGCTAGTGGCAGAAACCAAGAGACCCAGTACTTC.

This sequence joins TRBV6-6 and TRBJ2-7, with D uncertain. CDR1 and CDR2 from the germline V gene are MNHNY and SVGAGI (reference sequence). V was shortened by 5 bases and J by 4 bases, with 9 bases between the two germline ends. There are 12 residues in the CDR3. This chain's CDR3 is CASSVVLYEQYF. The DNA of the CDR3 is TGTGCCAGCAGTGTGGTTCTTTACGAGCAGTACTTC.

This clonotype showed up many times. The chain combines TRBV6-4 with TRBJ2-2; D unclear. CDR1 MRHNA and CDR2 SNTAGT come from the germline V gene. V was pared by 0 bases and J by 4 bases, with 3 bases between. There are 13 residues in the CDR3. CDR3 DNA: TGTGCCAGCAGTGACTCTAGCACCGGGGAGCTGTTTTTT. This sequence encodes CASSDSSTGELFF.

The chain joins TRBV10-3 to TRBJ1-2, with 8 bases aligning to TRBD1. J lost 4 bases, V lost 8 bases, and 9 bases had no gene match. The CDR3 is made up of 14 amino acids. CDR1 is ENHRY, CDR2 SYGVKD, per germline. In DNA form, the CDR3 reads TGTGCCATCCTCCCCGGGACAGGTCCCTATGGCTACACCTTC. This codes for CAILPGTGPYGYTF.

This clonotype came up a few times. This chain uses TRBV27 with TRBJ1-2; D might be TRBD1 (5 bases). The CDR3 length is 16 residues. Germline CDR1 and CDR2: MNHEY and SMNVEV (reference sequence). V lost 2 bases and J lost 3, with 16 bases in between. The CDR3 loop is CASSLTVGGGYYGYTF. DNA of the CDR3: TGTGCCAGCAGTTTAACCGTCGGGGGAGGATACTATGGCTACACCTTC.

This chain links TRBV7-6 with TRBJ1-2; no clear D. Germline assignment: CDR1 SGHVS and CDR2 FNYEAQ. V lost 1 base to trimming and J lost 6 bases, with 9 bases between them. This CDR3 has 13 amino acids. The CDR3 here is CASSLVSRDGYTF. CDR3 DNA sequence: TGTGCCAGCAGCTTAGTATCTCGAGATGGCTACACCTTC.

This clonotype was detected a few times. The rearrangement links TRBV4-1 to TRBJ2-2; perhaps D is TRBD1 or TRBD2 (6 bases each). The CDR3 sequence is 15 residues long. The V end was cut by 1 base, the J end by 6 bases, with 12 bases between. Germline V gives CDR1 MGHRA, CDR2 YSYEKL. CDR3 sequence: CASSQGWGAPGELFF. The CDR3 DNA is TGCGCCAGCAGCCAAGGTTGGGGGGCCCCCGGGGAGCTGTTTTTT.

This clonotype has only one observation. The DNA of the CDR3 is TGTGCCAGCAGTTTATCGATTGGGGGGGCTAGGAATGAGCAGTTCTTC. The encoded protein is CASSLSIGGARNEQFF. V and J are TRBV27 and TRBJ2-1; TRBD2 is a possible D gene (7 bases). Trimming cost V 0 bases and J 7 bases, with 16 bases left between them. In germline, CDR1 is MNHEY, CDR2 SMNVEV (reference sequence). The CDR3 has 16 amino acids.

In its sample, this clonotype was seen many times. The V and J genes are TRBV7-8 and TRBJ1-3; D not resolved. The CDR3 extends over 16 amino acids. Germline V gene lookup returns CDR1 SGHVS and CDR2 FQNEAQ. V dropped 3 bases and J dropped 0 bases, with 12 bases sitting between them. CDR3 bases: TGTGCCAGCAGCTTGAACCTAGGACCCTCTGGAAACACCATATATTTT. This gives the protein CASSLNLGPSGNTIYF.

The chain uses TRBV29-1 and TRBJ2-7; no firm D call. In germline, CDR1 is SQVTM, CDR2 ANQGSEA. This CDR3 is built from 11 residues. Deletions cut 3 bases from V and 4 bases from J, with 7 bases between. The CDR3 loop reads CSVESTYEQYF. The CDR3 nucleotides are TGCAGCGTTGAGTCTACTTACGAGCAGTACTTC.

The V gene is TRBV6-6, the J gene TRBJ1-4; the D is unclear. CDR3 length: 11 amino acids. From germline, CDR1 is MNHNY and CDR2 SVGAGI (reference sequence). V lost 8 bases, J lost 7 bases, and 8 bases lay in between. The CDR3 protein is CASGVGEKLFF. CDR3 bases: TGTGCCAGCGGAGTGGGTGAAAAACTGTTTTTT.

This clonotype has only a few counts. The chain is built from TRBV2 and TRBJ2-7, with D perhaps being TRBD1 or TRBD2 (5 bases each). The CDR3 has 14 amino acids. With 10 bases removed from V and 0 bases from J, the gap between germline ends came to 16 bases. Germline-derived CDR1 and CDR2 are SNHLY and FYNNEI. CDR3 loop: CATVVGTVSYEQYF. In nucleotides, the CDR3 is TGTGCCACGGTCGTCGGGACGGTCTCCTACGAGCAGTACTTC.

This chain links TRBV6-5 with TRBJ2-1, with 9 bases lining up with TRBD1. The trim removed 6 bases at V and 4 bases at J, leaving 7 bases unmatched. The CDR3 is 15 amino acids. Germline CDR1 and CDR2: MNHEY and SVGAGI. The CDR3 bases are TGTGCCAGCAGACGTACAGGGGGCTTTTACAATGAGCAGTTCTTC. Translation: CASRRTGGFYNEQFF.

This chain uses TRBV14 with TRBJ1-1; 7 nucleotides line up with TRBD1. This CDR3 region has 17 residues. V lost 7 bases and J lost 2; bases outside the gene matches: 16. CDR1 is SGHDN, CDR2 FVKESK, per germline. The CDR3 nucleotides read TGTGCCAGCAACCACTTGACAGGGACGATTAATAACACTGAAGCTTTCTTT. Its translation: CASNHLTGTINNTEAFF.

At least ten counts were recorded for this clonotype. The V call is TRBV10-2, the J call TRBJ2-1, with D unresolved. The CDR3 is 11 amino acids. Trimming took off 6 bases at V and 7 bases at J, with 7 bases between the two ends. The germline CDR1 and CDR2 sequences are WSHSY and SAAADI. The CDR3 region has the DNA TGCGCCAGCAGAGATAGGAATGAGCAGTTCTTC. It yields the protein CASRDRNEQFF.

The rearrangement uses TRBV5-5 and TRBJ2-5, with TRBD1 identical over 8 bases. This CDR3 has 15 residues. Germline V gene sequence: CDR1 SGHKS, CDR2 YYEKEE (reference sequence). V shed 4 bases and J 5 bases; nucleotides not matched to a gene: 10. CDR3 sequence reads: CASSAGDRRWETQYF. Here the CDR3 DNA reads TGTGCCAGCAGCGCCGGGGACAGGAGGTGGGAGACCCAGTACTTC. Supplemented by reference TRBV5-5 and TRBJ2-5, the full variable domain reads DAGVTQSPTHLIKTRGQQVTLRCSPISGHKSVSWYQQVLGQGPQFIFQYYEKEERGRGNFPDRFSARQFPNYSSELNVNALLLGDSALYLCASSAGDRRWETQYFGPGTRLLVL.

The J gene is TRBJ1-1, the V gene TRBV6-1; D call uncertain. Trimming pared 8 bases from V and 2 bases from J, leaving 3 bases between. The CDR3 runs to 10 residues. The germline V gene has CDR1 MNHNS and CDR2 SASEGT. CDR3 sequence: CASHNTEAFF. CDR3 sequence (DNA): TGTGCCAGCCATAACACTGAAGCTTTCTTT.

The V call is TRBV4-1, the J call TRBJ2-3, with D hard to call. Germline values: CDR1 MGHRA, CDR2 YSYEKL. The CDR3 sequence is 12 residues long. V was trimmed by 2 bases and J by 5 bases, leaving 5 bases between them. CDR3 sequence reads: CASSQPEDTQYF. CDR3 nucleotide sequence: TGCGCCAGCAGCCAACCCGAAGATACGCAGTATTTT.

The chain couples TRBV9 to TRBJ2-2, with 9 nucleotides matching TRBD1. CDR3 length: 16 amino acids. Germline V gene data show CDR1 as SGDLS and CDR2 as YYNGEE. V lost 3 bases and J lost 6; bases outside the gene matches: 9. The CDR3: CASSEAWDRAAGELFF. The DNA for the CDR3 is TGTGCCAGCAGCGAGGCGTGGGACAGGGCGGCCGGGGAGCTGTTTTTT.